This entry describes one T cell receptor beta chain. No antigen is known for it. This sample is drawn from a study of blood T cells in healthy people across ages. It was with a sample-barcoded 5' primer and a J-beta primer mix that a second PCR of about 7 to 12 cycles was run. Each of the samples gave a minimum of 3 million paired-end reads that contained CDR3. MiXCR, applied by TCRdb to the 5' RACE reads, yields one record per CDR3 protein. The repertoire consists of about 1.1 million distinct CDR3 sequences, with 35% to 40% occurring once and the leading ten covering less than 15%. Study outcomes and limitations: Per million T cells, the diversity of TCR beta decreased roughly linearly as age advanced.

Trimming cost V 4 bases and J 1 base; bases outside gene matches: 4. The CDR3 consists of 15 residues. The germline gives CDR1 SEHNR, CDR2 FQNEAQ (reference sequence). Sequencing was carried out using blood. The rearrangement uses TRBV7-9 and TRBJ1-2, with 9 bases aligning to TRBD1. This sequence was found in a young man in good health. The CDR3 spells CASSSQDRGNYGYTF. Here the CDR3 DNA reads TGTGCCAGCAGCTCTCAGGACAGGGGTAACTATGGCTACACCTTC.